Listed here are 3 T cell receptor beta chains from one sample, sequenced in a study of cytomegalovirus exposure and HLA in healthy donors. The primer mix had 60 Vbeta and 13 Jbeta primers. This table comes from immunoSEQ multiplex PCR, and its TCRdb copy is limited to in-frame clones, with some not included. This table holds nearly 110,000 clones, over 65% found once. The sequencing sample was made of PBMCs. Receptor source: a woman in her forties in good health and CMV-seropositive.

CDR3 nucleotides: TGTGCCAGCAGCGTAGAACAGGGCTACGAGCAGTACTTC. It specifies CASSVEQGYEQYF. The chain employs TRBV9 and TRBJ2-7, with D maybe TRBD1 (6 bases). The CDR3 consists of 13 residues. V lost 0 bases and J lost 3, with 7 bases in between. CDR1 SGDLS and CDR2 YYNGEE come from the germline V gene.

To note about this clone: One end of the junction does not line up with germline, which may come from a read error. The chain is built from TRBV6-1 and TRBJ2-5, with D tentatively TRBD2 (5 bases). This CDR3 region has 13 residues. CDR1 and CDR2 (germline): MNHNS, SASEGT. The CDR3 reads CASSDQRAGKGHF. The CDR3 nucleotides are TGTGCCAGCAGTGACCAGCGAGCCGGGAAAGGGCACTTC.

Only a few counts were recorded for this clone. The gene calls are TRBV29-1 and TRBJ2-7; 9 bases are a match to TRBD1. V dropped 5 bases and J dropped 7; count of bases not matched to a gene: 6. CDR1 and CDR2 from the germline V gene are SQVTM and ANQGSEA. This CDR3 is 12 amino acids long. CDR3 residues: CSVKQGAGEQYF. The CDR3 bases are TGCAGCGTTAAACAGGGGGCGGGGGAGCAGTACTTC.